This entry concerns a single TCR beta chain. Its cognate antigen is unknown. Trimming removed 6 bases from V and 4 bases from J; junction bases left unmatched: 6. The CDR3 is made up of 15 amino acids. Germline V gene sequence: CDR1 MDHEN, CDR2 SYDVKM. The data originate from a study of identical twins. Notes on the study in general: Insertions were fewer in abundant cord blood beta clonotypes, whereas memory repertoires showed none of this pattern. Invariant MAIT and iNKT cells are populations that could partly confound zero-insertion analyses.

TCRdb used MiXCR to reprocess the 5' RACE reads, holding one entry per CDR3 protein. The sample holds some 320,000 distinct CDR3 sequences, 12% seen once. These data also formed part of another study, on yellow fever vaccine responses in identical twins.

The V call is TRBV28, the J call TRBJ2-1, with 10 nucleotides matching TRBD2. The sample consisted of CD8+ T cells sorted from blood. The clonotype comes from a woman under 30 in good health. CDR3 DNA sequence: TGTGCCAGCAGCTCTACTAGCGGGACTTACAATGAGCAGTTCTTC. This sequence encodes CASSSTSGTYNEQFF.